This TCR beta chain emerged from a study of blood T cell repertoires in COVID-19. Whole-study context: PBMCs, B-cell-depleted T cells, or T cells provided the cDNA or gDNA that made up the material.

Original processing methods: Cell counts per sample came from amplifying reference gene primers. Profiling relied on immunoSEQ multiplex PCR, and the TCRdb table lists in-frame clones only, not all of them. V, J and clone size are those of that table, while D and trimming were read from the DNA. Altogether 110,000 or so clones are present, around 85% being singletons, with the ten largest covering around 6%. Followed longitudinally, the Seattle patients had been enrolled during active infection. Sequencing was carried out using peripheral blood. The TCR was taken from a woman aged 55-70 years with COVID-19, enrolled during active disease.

DNA of the CDR3: TGTGCCAGCAGCGTAGTAGGGGATGGCTATGGCTACACCTTC. It yields the protein CASSVVGDGYGYTF. The chain couples TRBV9 to TRBJ1-2, with D possibly being TRBD1 (5 bases). Germline V CDR1 and CDR2: SGDLS, YYNGEE. The CDR3 extends over 14 amino acids. V was cut by 0 bases and J by 4 bases, with 10 bases left in between.